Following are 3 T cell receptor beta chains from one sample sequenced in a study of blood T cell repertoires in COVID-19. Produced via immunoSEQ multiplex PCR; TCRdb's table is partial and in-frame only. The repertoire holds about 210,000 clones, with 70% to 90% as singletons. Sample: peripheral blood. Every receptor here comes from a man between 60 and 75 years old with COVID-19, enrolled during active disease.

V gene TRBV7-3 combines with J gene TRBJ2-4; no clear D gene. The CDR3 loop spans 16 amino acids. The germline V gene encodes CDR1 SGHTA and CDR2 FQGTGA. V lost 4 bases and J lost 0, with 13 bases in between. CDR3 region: CASSSRKNIAKNIQYF. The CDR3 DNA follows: TGTGCCAGCAGCTCCAGAAAGAATATAGCCAAAAACATTCAGTACTTC.

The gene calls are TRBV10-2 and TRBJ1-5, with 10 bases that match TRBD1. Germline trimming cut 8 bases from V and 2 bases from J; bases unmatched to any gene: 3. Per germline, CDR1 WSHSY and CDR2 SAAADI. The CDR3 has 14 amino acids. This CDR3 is CASWTGGGNQPQHF. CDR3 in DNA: TGCGCCAGCTGGACAGGGGGAGGCAATCAGCCCCAGCATTTT.

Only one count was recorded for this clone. CDR3 region: CASSADISTEAFF. The CDR3 nucleotides read TGTGCCAGCAGTGCCGACATCTCCACTGAAGCTTTCTTT. The V gene is TRBV12-3 or TRBV12-4, the J gene TRBJ1-1; D is ambiguous. Trimming took off 5 bases at V and 4 bases at J, with 11 bases between the two ends. The length of the CDR3 is 13 residues.